Below are 5 T cell receptor beta chains sequenced from a single sample in a study of technical replicates of blood from four donors. Measured with immunoSEQ multiplex PCR; TCRdb has only the in-frame clones, and not every one. This repertoire shows tens of thousands of clones, over 90% found once; its top ten account for 4.5% to 5%. Input material: PBMCs. The receptor source for this set is a human donor in good health. Some clones in this sample may be carry-over from other donors' samples.

The chain combines TRBV7-2 with TRBJ2-3; 7 bases align to TRBD1. The V segment lost 2 bases and the J segment 6 bases; nucleotides outside the gene matches: 11. Germline assignment: CDR1 SGHTA and CDR2 FQGNSA. This CDR3 spans 16 amino acids. CDR3 sequence reads: CASSLLPGQRSDTQYF. The CDR3 nucleotides read TGTGCCAGCAGCTTACTTCCGGGACAGCGATCGGATACGCAGTATTTT.

J is TRBJ1-2 and V is TRBV19, with 7 positions matching TRBD1. The CDR3 consists of 12 residues. Looked up from germline, CDR1 is LNHDA and CDR2 is SQIVND (reference sequence). J was trimmed by 7 bases and V by 5 bases; bases with no gene match: 4. DNA of the CDR3: TGTGCCAGTAGTGTGAGACAGGGTGGCTACACCTTC. This encodes CASSVRQGGYTF.

A word on this clone: The conserved closing phenylalanine or tryptophan is absent in this CDR3, likely reflecting a read error. Because the CDR3's place on the DNA is in doubt, the DNA is left out and the CDR3 is given as listed by TCRdb. The genes are TRBV27 and TRBJ2-6; the table's D call TRBD1 went unverified against the DNA. The CDR3 numbers 9 amino acids, ends counted. Germline loops: CDR1 MNHEY, CDR2 SMNVEV (reference sequence). The CDR3 reads CASIRDRVI.

This chain connects TRBV9 to TRBJ2-3, with a possible D match to TRBD2 (5 bases). V dropped 3 bases and J dropped 4 bases, with 15 bases sitting between them. CDR3 length: 15 amino acids. Germline loops: CDR1 SGDLS, CDR2 YYNGEE. The CDR3 bases are TGTGCCAGCAGCGCCGGACTCCTTAACCCAGATACGCAGTATTTT. Translation gives CASSAGLLNPDTQYF.

CDR3 protein: CASSIDQGGLGQPQHF. The CDR3 coding sequence is TGTGCCAGTAGTATAGATCAGGGAGGGTTGGGTCAGCCCCAGCATTTT. The chain has TRBV19 and TRBJ1-5, with a possible D match to TRBD1 (5 bases). This CDR3 is 16 amino acids long. V was clipped by 0 bases and J by 6 bases, with 15 bases between them. Germline CDR1 and CDR2: LNHDA and SQIVND (reference sequence).